This T cell receptor beta chain stems from a study of breast tumors, draining lymph nodes, adjacent tissues. Study outcomes and limitations: Compared with lymph nodes, tumors were less diverse; compared with nontumor tissue, more.

Details on this clonotype: Its antigen is not identified. One end of the junction is discordant with germline, which a read error may explain.

This CDR3 region has 15 residues. Germline CDR1 and CDR2: SGHRS and YFSETQ. A single record per CDR3 protein comes from TCRdb applying MiXCR to the multiplex PCR reads. This sample yields some 53,000 distinct CDR3 sequences, of which 35% to 50% are seen a single time; 10% to 13% belongs to the top ten. This receptor was identified in a female donor with breast cancer. Some clones in this sample may be carry-over from other donors' samples. Sequencing input: breast tumor tissue. The chain is built from TRBV5-1 and TRBJ1-4, with D tentatively TRBD1 (6 bases). The chain's CDR3 is CASGSRGSAHEKLFF. DNA of the CDR3: TGCGCCAGCGGATCAAGGGGGTCTGCTCATGAAAAACTGTTCTTT.